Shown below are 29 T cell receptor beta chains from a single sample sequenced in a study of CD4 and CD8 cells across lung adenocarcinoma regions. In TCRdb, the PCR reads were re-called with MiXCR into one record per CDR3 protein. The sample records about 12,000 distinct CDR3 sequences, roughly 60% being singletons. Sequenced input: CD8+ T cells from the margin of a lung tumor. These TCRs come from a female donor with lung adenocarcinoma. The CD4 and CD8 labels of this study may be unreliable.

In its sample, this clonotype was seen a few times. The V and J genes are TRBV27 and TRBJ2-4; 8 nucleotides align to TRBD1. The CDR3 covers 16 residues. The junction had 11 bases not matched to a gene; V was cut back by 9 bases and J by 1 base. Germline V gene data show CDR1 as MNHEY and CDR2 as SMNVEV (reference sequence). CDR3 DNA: TGTGCCAGACCGGGCAGGGGGCGAGGGGCCAAAAACATTCAGTACTTC. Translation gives CARPGRGRGAKNIQYF.

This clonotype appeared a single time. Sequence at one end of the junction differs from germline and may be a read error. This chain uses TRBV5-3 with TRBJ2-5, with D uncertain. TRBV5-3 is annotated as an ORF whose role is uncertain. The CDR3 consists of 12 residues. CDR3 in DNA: TGTGCCAGAAGCTTCGAACAAGAGACCCGGCACTTC. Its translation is CARSFEQETRHF.

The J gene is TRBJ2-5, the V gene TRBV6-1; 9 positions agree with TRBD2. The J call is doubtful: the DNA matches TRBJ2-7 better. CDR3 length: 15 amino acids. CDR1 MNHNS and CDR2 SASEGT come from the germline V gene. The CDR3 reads CASRPVAGASYEQYF. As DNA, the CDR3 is TGTGCCAGCAGGCCCGTAGCGGGGGCCTCCTACGAGCAGTACTTC.

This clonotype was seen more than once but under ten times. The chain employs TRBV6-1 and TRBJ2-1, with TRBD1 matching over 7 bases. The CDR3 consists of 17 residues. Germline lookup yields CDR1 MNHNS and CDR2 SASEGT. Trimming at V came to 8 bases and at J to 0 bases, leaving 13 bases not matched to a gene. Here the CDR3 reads CASLTGRLWGSYNEQFF. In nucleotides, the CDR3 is TGTGCCAGCCTGACAGGGCGTCTTTGGGGCTCCTACAATGAGCAGTTCTTC.

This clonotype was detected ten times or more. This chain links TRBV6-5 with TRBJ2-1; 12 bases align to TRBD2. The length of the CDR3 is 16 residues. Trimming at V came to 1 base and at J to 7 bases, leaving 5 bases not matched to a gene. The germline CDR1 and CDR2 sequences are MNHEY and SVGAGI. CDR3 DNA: TGTGCCAGCAGTTACTGGGGACTAGCGGGCTCGAATGAGCAGTTCTTC. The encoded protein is CASSYWGLAGSNEQFF.

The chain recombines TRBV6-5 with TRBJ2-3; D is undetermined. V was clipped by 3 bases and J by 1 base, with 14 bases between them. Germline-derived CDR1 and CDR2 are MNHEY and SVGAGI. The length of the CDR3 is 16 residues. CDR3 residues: CASSYNRLVGTDTQYF. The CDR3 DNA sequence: TGTGCCAGCAGTTATAATAGGCTAGTGGGCACAGATACGCAGTATTTT.

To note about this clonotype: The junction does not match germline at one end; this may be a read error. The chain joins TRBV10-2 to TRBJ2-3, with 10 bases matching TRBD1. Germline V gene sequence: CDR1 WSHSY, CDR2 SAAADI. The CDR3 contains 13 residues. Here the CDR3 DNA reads TGCGCAGCCGGGACAGGGGACACAAATACTCAGTATTTC. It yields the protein CAAGTGDTNTQYF.

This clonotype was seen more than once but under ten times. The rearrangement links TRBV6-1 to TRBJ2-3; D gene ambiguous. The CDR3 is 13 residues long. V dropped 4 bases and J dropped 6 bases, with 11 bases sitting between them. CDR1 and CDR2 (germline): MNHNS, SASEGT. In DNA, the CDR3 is TGTGCCAGCAGTGGGAACTTGGGGGATACGCAGTATTTT. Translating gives CASSGNLGDTQYF.

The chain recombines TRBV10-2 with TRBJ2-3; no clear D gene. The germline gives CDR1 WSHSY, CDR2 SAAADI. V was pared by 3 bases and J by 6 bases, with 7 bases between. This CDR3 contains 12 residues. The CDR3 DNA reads TGCGCCAGCAGTGAAACGGGCGATACGCAGTATTTT. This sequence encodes CASSETGDTQYF.

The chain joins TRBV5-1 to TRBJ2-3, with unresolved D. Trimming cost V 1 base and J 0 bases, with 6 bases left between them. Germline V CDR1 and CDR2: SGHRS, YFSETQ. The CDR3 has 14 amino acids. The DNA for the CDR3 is TGCGCCAGCAGCTTGCAAACTAGCACAGATACGCAGTATTTT. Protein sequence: CASSLQTSTDTQYF. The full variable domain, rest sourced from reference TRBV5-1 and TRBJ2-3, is KAGVTQTPRYLIKTRGQQVTLSCSPISGHRSVSWYQQTPGQGLQFLFEYFSETQRNKGNFPGRFSGRQFSNSRSEMNVSTLELGDSALYLCASSLQTSTDTQYFGPGTRLTVL.

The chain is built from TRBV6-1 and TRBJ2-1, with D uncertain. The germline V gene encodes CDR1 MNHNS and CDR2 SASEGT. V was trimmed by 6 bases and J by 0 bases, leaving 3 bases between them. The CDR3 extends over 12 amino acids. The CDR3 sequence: CASRSSYNEQFF. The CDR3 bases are TGTGCCAGCAGGAGCTCCTACAATGAGCAGTTCTTC.

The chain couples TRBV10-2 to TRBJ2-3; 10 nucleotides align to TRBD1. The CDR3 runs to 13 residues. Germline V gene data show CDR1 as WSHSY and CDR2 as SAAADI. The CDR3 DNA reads TGCGCAGCCGGGACAGGGGACAAAGATATTCAGTATTTT. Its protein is CAAGTGDKDIQYF.

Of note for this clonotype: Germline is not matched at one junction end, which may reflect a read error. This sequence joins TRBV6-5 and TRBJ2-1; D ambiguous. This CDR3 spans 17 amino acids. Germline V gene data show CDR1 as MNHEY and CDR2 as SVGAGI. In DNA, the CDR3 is TGTGCCAGCAGTTACTCGCGGTTTCCTGGCTCCTACGATGAGCAGTTCTTC. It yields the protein CASSYSRFPGSYDEQFF.

Written as DNA, the CDR3 is TGTGCCAGCAGCGCCCAGGGGAGGAGCTATGGCTACACCTTC. Its protein product is CASSAQGRSYGYTF. V and J are TRBV12-3 or TRBV12-4 and TRBJ1-2; D might be TRBD1 (6 bases). V dropped 6 bases and J dropped 4 bases, with 15 bases sitting between them. The CDR3 runs 14 residues.

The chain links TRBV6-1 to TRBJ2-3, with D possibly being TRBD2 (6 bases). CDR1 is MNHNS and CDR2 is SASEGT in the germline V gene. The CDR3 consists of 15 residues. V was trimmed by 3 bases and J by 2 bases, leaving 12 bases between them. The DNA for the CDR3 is TGTGCCAGCAGTGATCTTAGCGGTTCCACAGATACGCAGTATTTT. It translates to CASSDLSGSTDTQYF.

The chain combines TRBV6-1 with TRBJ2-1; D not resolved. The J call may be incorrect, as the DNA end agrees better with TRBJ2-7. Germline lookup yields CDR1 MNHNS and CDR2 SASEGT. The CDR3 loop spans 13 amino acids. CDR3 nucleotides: TGTGCCAGCAGTGAAGACCACGCCTACGAGCAGTACTTC. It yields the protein CASSEDHAYEQYF.

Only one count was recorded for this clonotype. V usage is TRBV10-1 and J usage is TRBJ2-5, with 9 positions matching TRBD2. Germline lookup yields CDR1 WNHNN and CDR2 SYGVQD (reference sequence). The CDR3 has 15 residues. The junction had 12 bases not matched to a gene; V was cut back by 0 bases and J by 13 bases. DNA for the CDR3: TGCGCCAGCAGTGAGTCGGGGGGAGCGGGGGGCCGTCGGTACTTC. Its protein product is CASSESGGAGGRRYF.

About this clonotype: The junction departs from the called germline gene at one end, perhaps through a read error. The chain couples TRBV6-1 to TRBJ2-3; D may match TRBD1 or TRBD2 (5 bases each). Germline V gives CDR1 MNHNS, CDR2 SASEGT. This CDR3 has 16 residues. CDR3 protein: CASSPTGQPATDTQYF. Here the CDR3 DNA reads TGTGCCAGCAGTCCTACGGGGCAGCCAGCCACAGATACGCAGTATTTC.

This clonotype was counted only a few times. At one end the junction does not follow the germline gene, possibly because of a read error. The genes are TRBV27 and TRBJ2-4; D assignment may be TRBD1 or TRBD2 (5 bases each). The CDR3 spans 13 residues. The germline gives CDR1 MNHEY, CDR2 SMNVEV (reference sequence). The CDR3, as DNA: TGTGCCAGGGGGCTGCGGGCCAAAGACACGCAGTATTTC. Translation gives CARGLRAKDTQYF.

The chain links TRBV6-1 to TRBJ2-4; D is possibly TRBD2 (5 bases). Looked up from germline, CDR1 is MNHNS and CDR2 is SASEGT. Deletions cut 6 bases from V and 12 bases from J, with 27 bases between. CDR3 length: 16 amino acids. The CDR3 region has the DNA TGTGCCAGCAGGGGGTGGGCGGGCCTAGCCCAAAAGACTCAGTACTTC. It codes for CASRGWAGLAQKTQYF.

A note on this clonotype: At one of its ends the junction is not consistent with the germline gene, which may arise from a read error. CDR3 sequence reads: CGSGSGGRGTDTQYF. The CDR3 region has the DNA TGTGGCAGCGGTTCCGGGGGCCGTGGCACAGATACGCAGTACTTC. The V call is TRBV27, the J call TRBJ2-3; tentatively, D is TRBD1 or TRBD2 (6 bases each). The closer fit of TRBJ2-7 to the DNA end suggests the J call may be wrong. The CDR3 extends over 15 amino acids. Germline assignment: CDR1 MNHEY and CDR2 SMNVEV (reference sequence).

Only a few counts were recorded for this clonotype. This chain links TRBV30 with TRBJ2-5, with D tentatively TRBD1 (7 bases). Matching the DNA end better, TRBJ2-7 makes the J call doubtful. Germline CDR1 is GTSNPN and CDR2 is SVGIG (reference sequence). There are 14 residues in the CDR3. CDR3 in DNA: TGTGCCTGGAGTGCCCTCAGGGGGGACTACGAGCAGTACTTC. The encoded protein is CAWSALRGDYEQYF.

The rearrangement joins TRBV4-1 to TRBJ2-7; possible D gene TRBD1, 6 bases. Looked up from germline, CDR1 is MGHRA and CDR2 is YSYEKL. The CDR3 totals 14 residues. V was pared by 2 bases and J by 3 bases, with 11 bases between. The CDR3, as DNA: TGCGCCAGCAGCCAACGGACAGCAAGCTACGAGCAGTACTTC. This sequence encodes CASSQRTASYEQYF.

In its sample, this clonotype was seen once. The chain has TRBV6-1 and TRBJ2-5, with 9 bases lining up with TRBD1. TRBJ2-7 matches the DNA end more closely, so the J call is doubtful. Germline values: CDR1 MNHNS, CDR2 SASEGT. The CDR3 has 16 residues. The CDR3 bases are TGTGCCAGCAGTGAAGCAAGGGACAGGGCGGGCTACGAGCAGTACTTC. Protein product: CASSEARDRAGYEQYF.

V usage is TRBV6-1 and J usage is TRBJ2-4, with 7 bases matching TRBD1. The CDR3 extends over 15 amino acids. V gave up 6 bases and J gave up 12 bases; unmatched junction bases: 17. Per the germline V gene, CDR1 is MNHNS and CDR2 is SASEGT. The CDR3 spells CASRRGLSVKNTQYF. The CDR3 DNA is TGTGCCAGCAGAAGGGGGCTGAGCGTCAAAAATACTCAGTACTTC.

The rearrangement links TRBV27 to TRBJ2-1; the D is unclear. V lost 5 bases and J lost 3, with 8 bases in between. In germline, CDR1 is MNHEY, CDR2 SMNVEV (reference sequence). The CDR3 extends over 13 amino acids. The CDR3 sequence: CASSASSYNEQFF. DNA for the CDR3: TGTGCCAGCAGTGCGTCCAGCTACAATGAGCAGTTCTTC.

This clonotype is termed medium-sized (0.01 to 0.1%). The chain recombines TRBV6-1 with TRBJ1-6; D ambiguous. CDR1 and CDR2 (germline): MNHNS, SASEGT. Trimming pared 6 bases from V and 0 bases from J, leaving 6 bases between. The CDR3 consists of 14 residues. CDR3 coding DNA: TGTGCCAGCAGGGGGAGCTCCTATAATTCACCCCTCCACTTT. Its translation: CASRGSSYNSPLHF.

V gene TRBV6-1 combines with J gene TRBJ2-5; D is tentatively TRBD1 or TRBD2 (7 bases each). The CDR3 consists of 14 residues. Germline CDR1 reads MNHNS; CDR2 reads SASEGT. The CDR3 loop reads CAGQGGRAKKTQYF. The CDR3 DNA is TGTGCGGGGCAGGGGGGGCGTGCCAAAAAGACCCAGTACTTC.

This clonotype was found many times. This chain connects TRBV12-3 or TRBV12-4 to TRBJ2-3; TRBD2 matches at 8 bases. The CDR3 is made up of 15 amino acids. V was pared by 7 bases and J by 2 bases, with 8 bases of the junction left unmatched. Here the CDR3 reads CASTFLAGTTDTQYF. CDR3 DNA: TGTGCCAGCACCTTTTTAGCGGGAACCACAGATACGCAGTATTTT.